This T cell receptor beta chain comes out of a study of response to subunit inactivated influenza vaccine. CDR1 and CDR2 from the germline V gene are LGHNA and YSLEER. The CDR3 extends over 14 amino acids. The V and J ends lost 2 bases and 2 bases respectively, with 9 bases between them. The study, taken as a whole, reports: There was a suggestion from the authors that each seasonal influenza vaccination recruits few new T cells.

On this clonotype itself: The antigen is unknown.

TCRdb reprocessed the RT-PCR reads via MiXCR and lists one record per CDR3 protein. This table holds about 650,000 distinct CDR3 sequences, 15% to 18% found once. This sequence was found in a man aged 50-60 years who received an inactivated influenza vaccine. The sequencing used PBMCs from blood, collected roughly 13 days after vaccination. The genes are TRBV4-3 and TRBJ2-5, with a tentative D call TRBD1 (6 bases). The CDR3 DNA sequence: TGCGCCAGCAGCCAACAGGGGCTACAAGAGACCCAGTACTTC. Translating it yields CASSQQGLQETQYF.